Below, one TCR beta chain is given with its context. Time point given: pre-sensitization, week 0. Treatment described: therapeutic diphenylcyclopropenone sensitization with weekly scalp DPC. The entry originates in a study of human T cells and chemical hapten exposure. Germline loops: CDR1 SEHNR, CDR2 FQNEAQ (reference sequence). V was cut by 1 base and J by 5 bases, with 6 bases left in between. The CDR3 is 13 amino acids. TCRdb called the RACE reads again in MiXCR, with one record for every CDR3 protein. This repertoire shows approximately 52,000 distinct CDR3 sequences, roughly a tenth found once; its top ten account for 14% to 15%.

This chain uses TRBV7-9 with TRBJ2-1; D is ambiguous. The TCR was taken from a woman in her thirties or forties with alopecia areata. Some clones in this sample may be carry-over from other donors' samples. Source: whole blood, taken in connection with sensitization to the hapten diphenylcyclopropenone (DPC). The CDR3: CASSLGRDNEQFF. The DNA for the CDR3 is TGTGCCAGCAGCTTAGGTAGGGACAATGAGCAGTTCTTC.